Listed below are T cell receptor beta chains from one sample, sequenced in a study of radiation and T cells in renal cell carcinoma. Profiled with immunoSEQ multiplex PCR; TCRdb holds only in-frame clones, not every one. This table has some 150,000 clones, roughly 90% appearing once. The sequences come from blood, collected from a patient whose treatment included radiotherapy and nephrectomy. These receptors were obtained from a woman aged 45-60 years with renal cell carcinoma. The CDR3 runs from the conserved cysteine through the conserved F or W. Each record gives: J gene, D gene, V gene, clone size, CDR3 protein, CDR3 DNA. A D gene is named only where the DNA matches it firmly. For some rows the clone size is stated as once, few or many, or as a class when expanded; others skip it.

>TRBJ1-3|.|TRBV7-2|.
CASSFAADSGNTIYF
TGTGCCAGCAGCTTTGCCGCGGACTCTGGAAACACCATATATTTT
>TRBJ1-5|.|TRBV7-8|.
CASSLEARTHSNQPQHF
TGTGCCAGCAGCTTAGAAGCTCGGACACATAGCAATCAGCCCCAGCATTTT
>TRBJ2-2|.|TRBV11-2|.
CASSPRQETNTGELFF
TGTGCCAGCAGCCCAAGACAGGAGACGAACACCGGGGAGCTGTTTTTT
>TRBJ2-7|.|TRBV28|.
CASSPPEAYEQYF
TGTGCCAGCAGTCCCCCAGAAGCCTACGAGCAGTACTTC
>TRBJ1-3|.|TRBV11-2|.
CASSLDFQQLVRNTIYF
TGTGCCAGCAGCTTAGACTTTCAGCAACTAGTTCGAAACACCATATATTTT
>TRBJ1-1|.|TRBV29-1|.
CSVEGVNTEAFF
TGCAGCGTTGAGGGGGTGAACACTGAAGCTTTCTTT
>TRBJ2-5|TRBD2|TRBV11-2|.
CASSSRLAGDSETQYF
TGTGCCAGCAGCTCAAGACTAGCGGGGGACTCAGAGACCCAGTACTTC
>TRBJ1-5|TRBD1|TRBV10-3|few
CAISAATGTDQPQHF
TGTGCCATCAGCGCCGCGACAGGGACCGATCAGCCCCAGCATTTT
>TRBJ1-5|.|TRBV2|.
CASIDLGRVTNQPQHF
TGTGCCAGCATCGATCTTGGCAGGGTCACAAATCAGCCCCAGCATTTT
>TRBJ2-1|TRBD2|TRBV9|.
CASSVGPSGIYNEQFF
TGTGCCAGCAGCGTAGGTCCTAGCGGAATCTACAATGAGCAGTTCTTC
>TRBJ2-2|TRBD1|TRBV19|.
CASRDRDIGELFF
TGTGCCAGCCGGGACAGGGACATCGGGGAGCTGTTTTTT
>TRBJ2-3|.|TRBV7-3|.
CASSSDPKVAQYF
TGTGCCAGCAGCTCAGACCCAAAGGTGGCGCAGTATTTT
>TRBJ2-5|.|TRBV5-1|.
CASSLAAGLQETQYF
TGCGCCAGCAGCTTGGCCGCAGGGCTACAAGAGACCCAGTACTTC
>TRBJ1-5|TRBD1|TRBV19|.
CATHKGGQTNQPQHF
TGTGCCACCCATAAGGGGGGACAGACTAATCAGCCCCAGCATTTT
>TRBJ2-3|TRBD2|TRBV19|.
CASSITKAGGDTQYF
TGTGCCAGTAGTATAACAAAAGCGGGAGGGGATACGCAGTATTTT
>TRBJ2-5|TRBD1|TRBV5-1|.
CASSTGQGKETQYF
TGCGCCAGCAGCACCGGACAGGGCAAGGAGACCCAGTACTTC
>TRBJ2-7|TRBD2|TRBV7-2|.
CASSQRTSGIVEQYF
TGTGCCAGCAGCCAACGGACTAGCGGGATCGTCGAGCAGTACTTC
>TRBJ2-3|TRBD1|TRBV9|.
CASSARNTDRADTQYF
TGTGCCAGCAGCGCCCGGAATACGGACAGGGCAGATACGCAGTATTTT
>TRBJ1-4|.|TRBV18|medium-sized
CASSPLPGLTNEKLFF
TGTGCCAGCTCACCACTCCCGGGACTCACTAATGAAAAACTGTTTTTT
>TRBJ2-1|TRBD2|TRBV5-1|.
CASSLGLAGDEQFF
TGCGCCAGCAGCCTTGGACTAGCGGGAGATGAGCAGTTCTTC
>TRBJ2-3|.|TRBV7-9|few
CASRMGVDTQYF
TGTGCCAGCAGAATGGGCGTAGATACGCAGTATTTT
>TRBJ2-2|TRBD2|TRBV5-4|.
CASSSGTSGTSGELFF
TGTGCCAGCAGCTCAGGGACTAGCGGGACTTCCGGGGAGCTGTTTTTT
>TRBJ1-1|TRBD1|TRBV19|once
CASRPTGQTNTEAFF
TGTGCCAGTAGGCCTACGGGACAGACAAACACTGAAGCTTTCTTT
>TRBJ2-2|.|TRBV7-6|.
CASTLPTSTGELFF
TGTGCCAGCACCCTCCCGACTAGTACCGGGGAGCTGTTTTTT
>TRBJ1-1|TRBD1|TRBV5-1|.
CASKRDRGHTEAFF
TGCGCCAGCAAAAGGGACAGGGGACACACTGAAGCTTTCTTT
>TRBJ2-7|TRBD1|TRBV5-6|.
CASSWGTGVGEQYF
TGTGCCAGCAGCTGGGGGACAGGGGTTGGGGAGCAGTACTTC
>TRBJ2-3|TRBD2|TRBV7-3|.
CASSLRGLAEFTDTQYF
TGTGCCAGCAGCTTAAGGGGACTAGCGGAGTTCACAGATACGCAGTATTTT
>TRBJ2-4|TRBD1|TRBV9|.
CASSPQGAAKNIQYF
TGTGCCAGCAGTCCTCAGGGGGCTGCCAAAAACATTCAGTACTTC
>TRBJ2-1|.|TRBV4-3|once
CASGGGGGGGYNEQFF
TGCGCCAGCGGGGGGGGCGGAGGAGGGGGCTACAATGAGCAGTTCTTC
>TRBJ1-2|.|TRBV6-5|.
CASSFLGTANGYTF
TGTGCCAGCAGTTTTCTAGGGACGGCAAATGGCTACACCTTC
>TRBJ1-5|.|TRBV6-5|few
CASSYTPDSNQPQHF
TGTGCCAGCAGTTATACCCCTGATAGCAATCAGCCCCAGCATTTT
>TRBJ2-5|.|TRBV20-1|.
CSAFKETQYF
TGCAGTGCTTTTAAAGAGACCCAGTACTTC
>TRBJ1-1|.|TRBV5-1|once
CASSLMVRGGTEAFF
TGCGCCAGCAGCTTGATGGTCCGGGGAGGGACTGAAGCTTTCTTT
>TRBJ2-5|.|TRBV20-1|.
CSAPGEKTQYF
TGCAGTGCCCCGGGGGAGAAGACCCAGTACTTC
>TRBJ1-6|TRBD1|TRBV7-2|.
CASSLLGQGRAPLHF
TGTGCCAGCAGCTTGTTGGGACAGGGTAGGGCACCCCTCCACTTT
>TRBJ1-2|TRBD1|TRBV5-4|.
CASSLVDRGFYGYTF
TGTGCCAGCAGCTTGGTTGACAGGGGGTTTTATGGCTACACCTTC
>TRBJ2-5|TRBD1|TRBV25-1|once
CASSETGGGFETQYF
TGTGCCAGCAGTGAGACAGGGGGCGGGTTTGAGACCCAGTACTTC
>TRBJ2-7|TRBD2|TRBV7-2|.
CASSLARGDEQYF
TGTGCCAGCAGCTTAGCCCGGGGGGACGAGCAGTACTTC
>TRBJ1-3|TRBD1|TRBV28|.
CASSPWGQGAAGNTIYF
TGTGCCAGCTCCCCATGGGGACAGGGGGCCGCCGGAAACACCATATATTTT
>TRBJ2-1|TRBD2|TRBV7-2|.
CASSVTSGGTRYEQFF
TGTGCCAGCAGCGTTACTAGCGGGGGGACCCGATATGAGCAGTTCTTC
>TRBJ2-3|TRBD2|TRBV5-4|.
CASYLEREYRTQYF
TGTGCCAGCTATCTGGAGCGGGAGTACAGAACGCAGTATTTT
>TRBJ1-2|TRBD1|TRBV4-3|.
CASSQDFSRDSRGYGYTF
TGCGCCAGCAGCCAAGATTTTTCCAGGGACAGTCGAGGCTATGGCTACACCTTC
>TRBJ1-3|TRBD1|TRBV5-4|once
CASSLSAGGYLSGNTIYF
TGTGCCAGCAGCTTATCAGCAGGGGGCTATCTCTCTGGAAACACCATATATTTT
>TRBJ1-1|.|TRBV10-3|few
CAISDLTRHTEAFF
TGTGCCATCAGTGACCTAACACGGCACACTGAAGCTTTCTTT
>TRBJ1-3|TRBD1|TRBV4-3|.
CASSQVQGYSGNTIYF
TGCGCCAGCAGCCAAGTACAGGGGTACTCTGGAAACACCATATATTTT
>TRBJ1-1|.|TRBV7-2|.
CASSLGRSYEAFF
TGTGCCAGCAGCTTAGGGCGCAGCTATGAAGCTTTCTTT
>TRBJ1-1|.|TRBV21-1|.
CASSKRLWQAIWTEAFF
TGTGCCAGCAGCAAACGCCTTTGGCAGGCCATCTGGACTGAAGCTTTCTTT